The 16 T cell receptor beta chains below were found in one sample sequenced in a study of blood T cell repertoires in COVID-19. TCRdb's table, derived via immunoSEQ multiplex PCR, lists solely in-frame clones and lacks some. The repertoire includes 150,000 to 200,000 clones, approximately 88% of them detected once, and approximately 12% sits in the top ten. The sequenced material came from PBMCs or T cells enriched from blood (not recorded which). Every receptor here comes from a woman aged 55-69 years who had recovered from COVID-19.

The J gene is TRBJ1-6, the V gene TRBV18; D might be TRBD1 (5 bases). CDR1 and CDR2 (germline): KGHSH, LQKENI. The CDR3 length is 15 residues. V lost 1 base, J lost 2 bases, and 6 bases lay in between. DNA for the CDR3: TGTGCCAGCTCACCACAGGGGACCTATAATTCACCCCTCCACTTT. Translation: CASSPQGTYNSPLHF.

This rearrangement joins TRBV27 to TRBJ2-2; D may be TRBD2 (6 bases). The germline gives CDR1 MNHEY, CDR2 SMNVEV (reference sequence). CDR3 size: 16 residues. V lost 3 bases and J lost 6, with 17 bases in between. This CDR3 reads CASSLEGPNWAGELFF. Here the CDR3 DNA reads TGTGCCAGCAGTTTGGAGGGACCGAACTGGGCCGGGGAGCTGTTTTTT.

This rearrangement joins TRBV6-1 to TRBJ1-2; the D gene is possibly TRBD1 (6 bases). The CDR3 covers 14 residues. Germline values: CDR1 MNHNS, CDR2 SASEGT. V was trimmed by 3 bases and J by 8 bases, leaving 16 bases between them. The CDR3 loop reads CASSDQRGISGYTF. The CDR3 coding sequence is TGTGCCAGCAGTGATCAAAGGGGGATATCCGGCTACACCTTC.

This rearrangement joins TRBV5-1 to TRBJ2-5, with no clear D. The germline V gene has CDR1 SGHRS and CDR2 YFSETQ. V was clipped by 2 bases and J by 4 bases, with 15 bases between them. This CDR3 is 15 amino acids long. CDR3 in DNA: TGCGCCAGCAGCTTAGTGGCCACCCGTCTAGAGACCCAGTACTTC. This codes for CASSLVATRLETQYF.

The chain has TRBV6-6 and TRBJ1-2; 11 nucleotides line up with TRBD1. The CDR3 totals 15 residues. Trimming removed 7 bases from V and 0 bases from J; junction bases left unmatched: 4. Per the germline V gene, CDR1 is MNHNY and CDR2 is SVGAGI (reference sequence). CDR3 protein: CASKPGQGANYGYTF. The CDR3 DNA reads as TGTGCCAGCAAACCGGGACAGGGGGCTAACTATGGCTACACCTTC.

The V and J genes are TRBV7-8 and TRBJ2-1, with TRBD2 identical over 9 bases. The CDR3 is 16 amino acids. With 2 bases clipped from V and 2 bases from J, the junction kept 4 bases outside the gene matches. Per germline, CDR1 SGHVS and CDR2 FQNEAQ. This CDR3 reads CASSLMAGGAYNEQFF. The CDR3 region has the DNA TGTGCCAGCAGCTTAATGGCGGGAGGGGCCTACAATGAGCAGTTCTTC. The variable domain in full, completed from reference TRBV7-8 and TRBJ2-1, reads GAGVSQSPRYKVAKRGQDVALRCDPISGHVSLFWYQQALGQGPEFLTYFQNEAQLDKSGLPSDRFFAERPEGSVSTLKIQRTQQEDSAVYLCASSLMAGGAYNEQFFGPGTRLTVL.

CDR3 DNA sequence: TGTGCCAGCCAAGAAGGGGCGATGGAAGCTTTCTTT. This translates into CASQEGAMEAFF. The gene calls are TRBV2 and TRBJ1-1, with TRBD1 as a possible D gene (5 bases). V dropped 8 bases and J dropped 8 bases, with 15 bases sitting between them. Germline-derived CDR1 and CDR2 are SNHLY and FYNNEI. This CDR3 is built from 12 residues.

This chain joins TRBV20-1 and TRBJ2-3; D gene unclear. The V gene lost 0 bases and the J gene lost 6 bases, with 4 bases spanning the gap. This CDR3 comprises 11 residues. CDR1 and CDR2 (germline): DFQATT, SNEGSKA (reference sequence). In DNA, the CDR3 is TGCAGTGCTAGAGAGTATGATACGCAGTATTTT. This gives the protein CSAREYDTQYF.

The chain combines TRBV7-9 with TRBJ2-1; D is perhaps TRBD1 (5 bases). This CDR3 is built from 16 residues. V lost 4 bases and J 2 bases, leaving 15 bases between the germline ends. Germline CDR1 is SEHNR and CDR2 is FQNEAQ (reference sequence). The CDR3 sequence is CASSSNRQTTYNEQFF. CDR3 in DNA: TGTGCCAGCAGCTCGAATCGACAGACCACCTACAATGAGCAGTTCTTC.

The chain uses TRBV9 and TRBJ2-7; D is unclear. The CDR3 has 15 amino acids. CDR1 and CDR2 (germline): SGDLS, YYNGEE. V lost 3 bases and J 0 bases, leaving 13 bases between the germline ends. The CDR3 spells CASSGSPGSSYEQYF. The CDR3 region has the DNA TGTGCCAGCAGCGGATCCCCGGGTAGCTCCTACGAGCAGTACTTC.

The chain links TRBV5-1 to TRBJ2-2; the match to TRBD1 covers 11 bases. V lost 5 bases, J lost 4 bases, and 4 bases stayed unmatched. Per the germline V gene, CDR1 is SGHRS and CDR2 is YFSETQ. The CDR3 runs to 15 residues. CDR3: CASSKGQGGTGELFF. CDR3 nucleotide sequence: TGCGCCAGCAGTAAGGGACAGGGGGGCACCGGGGAGCTGTTTTTT.

This chain connects TRBV5-1 to TRBJ1-1; D gene ambiguous. Trimming cost V 1 base and J 4 bases, with 11 bases left between them. There are 14 residues in the CDR3. Germline V gene sequence: CDR1 SGHRS, CDR2 YFSETQ. The CDR3 protein is CASSLRVGVTEAFF. Written as DNA, the CDR3 is TGCGCCAGCAGCTTGAGAGTCGGGGTCACTGAAGCTTTCTTT.

The gene calls are TRBV5-1 and TRBJ2-2; 8 bases fit TRBD2. Germline V gene lookup returns CDR1 SGHRS and CDR2 YFSETQ. This CDR3 has 16 amino acids. Trimming at V came to 0 bases and at J to 5 bases, leaving 6 bases not matched to a gene. The CDR3 region is CASSLEPSGPTGELFF. In DNA form, the CDR3 reads TGCGCCAGCAGCTTGGAGCCTAGCGGGCCGACCGGGGAGCTGTTTTTT.

In its sample, this clone was seen a few times. This sequence joins TRBV10-3 and TRBJ2-3; D is perhaps TRBD2 (5 bases). V lost 4 bases to trimming and J lost 6 bases, with 5 bases between them. Germline lookup yields CDR1 ENHRY and CDR2 SYGVKD. This CDR3 has 11 amino acids. The CDR3 loop reads CAISGGDTQYF. In nucleotides, the CDR3 is TGTGCCATCAGTGGCGGGGATACGCAGTATTTT.

The V gene is TRBV28, the J gene TRBJ1-1; TRBD1 matches 7 bases. CDR3 length equals 12 residues. The ends lost 2 bases at V and 11 bases at J; junction bases unmatched: 5. CDR1 is MDHEN, CDR2 SYDVKM, per germline. DNA for the CDR3: TGTGCCAGCAGTTTACAGGGGGTTTATGCTTTCTTT. This sequence encodes CASSLQGVYAFF.

This clone was detected only a few times. The chain combines TRBV6-1 with TRBJ1-2; 10 positions agree with TRBD1. Germline V gene lookup returns CDR1 MNHNS and CDR2 SASEGT. The CDR3 extends over 15 amino acids. With 3 bases clipped from V and 5 bases from J, the junction kept 6 bases outside the gene matches. The CDR3 nucleotides read TGTGCCAGCAGTGACCTCTCGGGACAGGGGTATGGCTACACCTTC. Protein sequence: CASSDLSGQGYGYTF.